This T cell receptor (beta chain) was captured in a study of T-cell memory formation after mild COVID-19. Study-wide results and caveats: Nothing confirmed that second-wave clones peaking on day 37 were specific for SARS-CoV-2.

As to this clonotype: Its antigen is unknown.

5'RACE with constant-segment primers built TCRalpha and TCRbeta cDNA libraries with UMIs. Each CDR3 protein is one row after TCRdb ran MiXCR on the 5' RACE reads. The data show about 340,000 distinct CDR3 sequences, with 15% to 20% seen just once and more than 20% held by the top ten. Deletions cut 1 base from V and 7 bases from J, with 10 bases between. There are 13 residues in the CDR3. CDR1 and CDR2 from the germline V gene are SGHTA and FQGNSA. The rearrangement links TRBV7-2 to TRBJ2-5; D gene unclear. The sequenced material came from PBMCs or a T cell subset sorted from them (not recorded which). The clonotype was recovered from a man aged 18 to 29 who had mild COVID-19 (a few samples of this study predate the infection). Cell type and time point are not known. This CDR3 reads CASSLVERGTQYF. The DNA for the CDR3 is TGTGCCAGCAGCTTAGTGGAGAGAGGGACCCAGTACTTC. Full variable domain (rest looked up from reference TRBV7-2 and TRBJ2-5): GAGVSQSPSNKVTEKGKDVELRCDPISGHTALYWYRQSLGQGLEFLIYFQGNSAPDKSGLPSDRFSAERTGGSVSTLTIQRTQQEDSAVYLCASSLVERGTQYFGPGTRLLVL.